The TCR beta chain described here comes from a study of T cell responses to AZD1222 COVID-19 vaccine. Here immunoSEQ multiplex PCR was the method, and the copy in TCRdb shows in-frame clones only, minus some. This table holds over 75,000 clones, more than 90% found once. CDR3 length equals 13 residues. Trimming cost V 5 bases and J 6 bases, with 11 bases left between them. CDR1 is LNHDA and CDR2 is SQIVND in the germline V gene (reference sequence). This rearrangement joins TRBV19 to TRBJ1-5, with a possible D match to TRBD1 (5 bases). Specimen: peripheral blood, collected on day 0 of AZD1222 vaccination. This TCR came from an adult in good health. CDR3 amino acids: CASSFRAGQPQHF. The DNA for the CDR3 is TGTGCCAGTAGTTTCAGGGCGGGTCAGCCCCAGCATTTT.